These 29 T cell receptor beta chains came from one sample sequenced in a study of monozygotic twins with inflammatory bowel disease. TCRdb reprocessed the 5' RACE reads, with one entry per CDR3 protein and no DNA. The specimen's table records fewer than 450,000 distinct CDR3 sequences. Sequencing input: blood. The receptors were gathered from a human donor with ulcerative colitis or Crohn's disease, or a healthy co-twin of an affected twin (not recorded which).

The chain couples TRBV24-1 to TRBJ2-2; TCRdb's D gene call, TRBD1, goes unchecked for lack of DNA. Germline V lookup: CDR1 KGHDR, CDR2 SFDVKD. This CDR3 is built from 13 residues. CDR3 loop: CATGTTNTGELFF.

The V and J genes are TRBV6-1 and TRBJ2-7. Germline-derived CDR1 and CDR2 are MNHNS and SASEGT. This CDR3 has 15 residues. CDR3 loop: CASREWKGGSYEQYF.

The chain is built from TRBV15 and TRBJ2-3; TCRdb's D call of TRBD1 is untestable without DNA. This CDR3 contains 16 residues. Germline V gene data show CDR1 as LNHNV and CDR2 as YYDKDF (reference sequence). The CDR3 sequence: CATSRGQGSTTDTQYF.

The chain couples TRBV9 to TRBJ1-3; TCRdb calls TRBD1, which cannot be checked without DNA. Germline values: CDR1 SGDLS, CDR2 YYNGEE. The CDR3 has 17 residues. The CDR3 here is CASSDRGQHLSGNTIYF.

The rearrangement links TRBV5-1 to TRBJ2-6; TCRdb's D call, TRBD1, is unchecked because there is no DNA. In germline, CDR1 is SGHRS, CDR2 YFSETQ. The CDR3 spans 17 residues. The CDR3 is CASSRGTVSSGANVLTF.

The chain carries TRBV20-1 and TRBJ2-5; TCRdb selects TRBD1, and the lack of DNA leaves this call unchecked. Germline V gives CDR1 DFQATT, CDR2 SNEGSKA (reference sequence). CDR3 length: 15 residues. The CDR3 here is CSASGERGQQETQYF.

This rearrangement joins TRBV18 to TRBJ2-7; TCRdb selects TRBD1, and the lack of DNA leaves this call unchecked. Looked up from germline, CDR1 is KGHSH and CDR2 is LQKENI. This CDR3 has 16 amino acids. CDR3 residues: CASSPYVQGSSYEQYF. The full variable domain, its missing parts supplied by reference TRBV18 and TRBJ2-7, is NAGVMQNPRHLVRRRGQEARLRCSPMKGHSHVYWYRQLPEEGLKFMVYLQKENIIDESGMPKERFSAEFPKEGPSILRIQQVVRGDSAAYFCASSPYVQGSSYEQYFGPGTRLTVT.

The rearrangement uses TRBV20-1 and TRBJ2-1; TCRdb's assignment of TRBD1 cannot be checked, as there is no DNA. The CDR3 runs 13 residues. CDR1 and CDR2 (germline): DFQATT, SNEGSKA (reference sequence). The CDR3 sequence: CSASHPRGVEQFF.

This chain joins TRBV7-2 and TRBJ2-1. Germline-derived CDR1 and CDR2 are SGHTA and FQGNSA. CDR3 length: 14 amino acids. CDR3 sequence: CASSPPAHYNEQFF.

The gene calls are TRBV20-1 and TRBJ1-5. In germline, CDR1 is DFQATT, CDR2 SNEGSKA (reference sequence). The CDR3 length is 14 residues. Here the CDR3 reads CSAQSPASNQPQHF.

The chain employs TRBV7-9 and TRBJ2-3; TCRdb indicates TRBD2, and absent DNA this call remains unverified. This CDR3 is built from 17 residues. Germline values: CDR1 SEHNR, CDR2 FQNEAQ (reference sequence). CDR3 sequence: CASSSPTSGGAPDTQYF.

The CDR3: CASSLGYNEKLFF. This chain joins TRBV7-9 and TRBJ1-4. CDR1 is SEHNR and CDR2 is FQNEAQ in the germline V gene (reference sequence). The length of the CDR3 is 13 residues.

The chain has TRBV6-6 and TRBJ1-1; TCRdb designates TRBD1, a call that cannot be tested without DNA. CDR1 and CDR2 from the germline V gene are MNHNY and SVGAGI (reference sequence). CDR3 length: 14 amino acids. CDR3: CASSYSAGGTEAFF.

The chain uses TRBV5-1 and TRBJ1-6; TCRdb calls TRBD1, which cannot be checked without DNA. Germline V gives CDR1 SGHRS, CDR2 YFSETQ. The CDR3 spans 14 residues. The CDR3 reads CASSAPGHSSPLHF.

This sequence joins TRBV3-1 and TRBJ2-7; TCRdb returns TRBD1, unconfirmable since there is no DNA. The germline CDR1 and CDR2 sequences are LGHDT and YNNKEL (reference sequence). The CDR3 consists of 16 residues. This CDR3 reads CASSHSLRPLPYEQYF.

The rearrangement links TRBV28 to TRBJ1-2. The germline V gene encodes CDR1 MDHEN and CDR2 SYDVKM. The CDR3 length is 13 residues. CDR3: CASLEGNKGGYTF.

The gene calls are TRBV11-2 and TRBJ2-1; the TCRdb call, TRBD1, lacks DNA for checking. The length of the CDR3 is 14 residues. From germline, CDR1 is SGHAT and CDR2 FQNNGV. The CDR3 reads CASSPWTGYSEQFF.

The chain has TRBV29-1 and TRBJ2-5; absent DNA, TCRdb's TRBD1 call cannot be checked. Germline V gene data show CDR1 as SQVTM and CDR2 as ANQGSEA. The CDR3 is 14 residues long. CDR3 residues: CSVWDMRDKETQYF.

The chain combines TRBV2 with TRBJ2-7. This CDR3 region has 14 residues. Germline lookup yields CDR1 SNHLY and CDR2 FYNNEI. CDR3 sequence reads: CASSEPSDSYEQYF. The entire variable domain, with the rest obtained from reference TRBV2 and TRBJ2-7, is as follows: EPEVTQTPSHQVTQMGQEVILRCVPISNHLYFYWYRQILGQKVEFLVSFYNNEISEKSEIFDDQFSVERPDGSNFTLKIRSTKLEDSAMYFCASSEPSDSYEQYFGPGTRLTVT.

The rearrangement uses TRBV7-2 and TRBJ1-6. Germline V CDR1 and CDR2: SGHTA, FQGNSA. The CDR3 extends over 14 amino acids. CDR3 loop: CASSPIRRNSPLHF.

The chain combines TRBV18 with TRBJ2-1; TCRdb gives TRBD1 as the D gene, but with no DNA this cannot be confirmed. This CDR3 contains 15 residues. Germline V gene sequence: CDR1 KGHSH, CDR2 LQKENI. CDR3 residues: CASSPLDGGLNEQFF.

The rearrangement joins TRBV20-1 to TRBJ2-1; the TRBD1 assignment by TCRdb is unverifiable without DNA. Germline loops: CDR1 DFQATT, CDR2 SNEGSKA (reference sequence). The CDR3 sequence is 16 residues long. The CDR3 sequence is CSAIEGGMSSYNEQFF.

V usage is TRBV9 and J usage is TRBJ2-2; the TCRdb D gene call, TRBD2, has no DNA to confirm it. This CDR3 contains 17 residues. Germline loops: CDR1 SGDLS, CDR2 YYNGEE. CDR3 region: CASSPKRTSGDTGELFF.

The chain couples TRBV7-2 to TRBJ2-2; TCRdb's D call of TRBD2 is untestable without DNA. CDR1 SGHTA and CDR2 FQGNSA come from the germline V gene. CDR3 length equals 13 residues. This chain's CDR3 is CASSREFAGELFF.

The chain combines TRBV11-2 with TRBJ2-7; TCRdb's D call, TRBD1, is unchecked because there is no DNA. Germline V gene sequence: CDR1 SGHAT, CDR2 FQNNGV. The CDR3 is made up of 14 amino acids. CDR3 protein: CASSHRDREYEQYF.

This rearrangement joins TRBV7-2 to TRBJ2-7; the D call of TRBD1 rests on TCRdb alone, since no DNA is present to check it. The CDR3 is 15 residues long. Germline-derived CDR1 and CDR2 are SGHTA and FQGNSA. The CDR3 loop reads CASSAKAGWFYEQYF.

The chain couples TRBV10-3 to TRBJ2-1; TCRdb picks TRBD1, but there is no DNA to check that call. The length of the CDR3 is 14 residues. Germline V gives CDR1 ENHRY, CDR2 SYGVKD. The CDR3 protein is CAISGGSSYNEQFF.

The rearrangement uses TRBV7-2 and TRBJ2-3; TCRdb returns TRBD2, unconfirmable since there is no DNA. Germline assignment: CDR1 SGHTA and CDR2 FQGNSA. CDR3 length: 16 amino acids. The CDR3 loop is CASSARLAGGPDTQYF.

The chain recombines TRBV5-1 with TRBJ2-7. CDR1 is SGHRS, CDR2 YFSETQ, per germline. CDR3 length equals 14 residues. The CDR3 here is CASSPDRASYEQYF.